Below, one T cell receptor (beta chain) is given with its context. This clonotype has at least ten counts. Its specific antigen is unknown. Base qualities are not at hand, and no much larger clone is one base apart. The TCR beta CDR3 regions were amplified from the RNA transcripts. For the first round of RT-PCR on the TCR CDR3, the HTBI primer set was used together with the Qiagen OneStep RT-PCR kit. Libraries were constructed in a second round of multiplex PCR, after which size selection and purification were performed. The libraries were sequenced on an Illumina HiSeq2000 using paired-end 100 bp reads. In the authors' own workflow: SOAPnuke was used to process the raw data, removing reads that contained adapters or uncalled bases, had a mean Phred below 15, or lacked an exact match to the constant primer or identifier. COPE v1.2.5 was used to merge the high-quality paired reads, and each unique nucleotide sequence was defined as a clonotype. MiTCR v1.1 was used to align clonotypes to the IMGT TRBV, TRBD and TRBJ reference segments. The analysis was restricted to V-J combinations with a frequency above 0.0001, which together covered 99% to 99.2% of the repertoires. The TCS score was defined as F50 (clonal expansion) divided by E x V (chaos), with BLOSUM62-based TCRdist calculated between CDR3 peptides within each V-J. Welch's t-statistics and random forest reduced some 510 V-J features to 13, which were used in a naive Bayes classifier (R e1071). The public reads were run again by TCRdb, first through fastp at Q25 and then through MiXCR, and only productive beta chains were kept. Rows with a matching CDR3 protein are joined into one entry that keeps the most common DNA and genes. These V and J calls are TCRdb output, not the study's own analysis. This sample lists 700,000 or so distinct CDR3 sequences; around 17% were detected once. 8.4% of the sample rests with the top ten.

Reading from cysteine to phenylalanine, the CDR3 counts 14 amino acids. CDR3 DNA is the only sequence kept; it has 42 bases, read in frame from the first base. Reading the germline V gene gives CDR1 SGHTA and CDR2 FQGNSA. V is cut by 3 bases and J by 3 bases, and the space between the germline ends is 10 bases. The data derive from a study of T cells in Graves' hyperthyroidism and ophthalmopathy (dated by TCRdb to about 2019). A note on the overall study: Peripheral blood was sampled at the time of initial diagnosis, prior to any treatment. The paper describes TCR Vbeta CDR3 sequencing of 135 peripheral blood samples, made up of some 42 ophthalmopathy patients, 70 to 75 hyperthyroidism patients and some 17 progressor patients. The 95 to 100 discovery patients were randomly split 7:3 into training and test sets. To identify TCR V-J signatures that set the groups apart, the researchers used a discovery cohort of about a hundred patients, made up of 40 to 45 with Graves' ophthalmopathy and some 58 with stable Graves' hyperthyroidism. In several Graves' hyperthyroidism patients, the study also compared T-cell repertoires from thyroid tissue with T-cell repertoires from blood. Following sampling, methimazole starting at 30 mg daily was given to hyperthyroidism patients, and high-dose intravenous methylprednisolone was given to ophthalmopathy patients. An independent validation cohort of fewer than 20 hyperthyroidism patients and roughly 16 patients who later progressed to ophthalmopathy tested prospective prediction of ophthalmopathy. Points the paper makes about the study in general: Ophthalmopathy was separated from stable hyperthyroidism by a 13 V-J signature model, with over 85% sensitivity and roughly 84% specificity obtained in cross-validation and 80%/75% obtained in testing. Most expanded thyroid clonotypes (frequency above 0.001) were also found in blood, which suggests that blood repertoires may mirror thyroid immune responses. In validation, the model predicted progression to ophthalmopathy with roughly 66% sensitivity and around 72% specificity, a median of around six months before onset. Sample size was not statistically predetermined, and blinding of investigators to group allocation was not performed.

Graves' hyperthyroidism was defined as stable when no progression to ophthalmopathy occurred over 18 months of follow-up. Hyperthyroidism patients were newly diagnosed, had a disease duration of under 2 months, and were aged 18 to 65 years. Any patient with an uncontrolled infection, another autoimmune disease, pregnancy or lactation was excluded. Diagnoses relied on clinical symptoms, serum thyroxine and TRAb, thyroid ultrasound and orbital computed tomography. PBMCs were separated from over 9 ml of fresh peripheral blood using Ficoll-Paque density gradient centrifugation. Total RNA was extracted with Trizol reagent, and quality was checked on an Agilent 2100 Bioanalyzer.

The sequence was collected from a man between 18 and 29 years old with Graves' hyperthyroidism. The V and J genes are TRBV7-2 and TRBJ2-3; TRBD2 is possibly the D segment (6 matching bases). The sequencing input was blood. The CDR3 protein sequence reads: CASSFLSGTDTQYF. The DNA sequence reads TGTGCCAGCAGCTTCCTAAGCGGGACAGATACGCAGTATTTT.